This T cell receptor (beta chain) was retrieved from a study of T cell responses to AZD1222 COVID-19 vaccine. Broader study findings: Only five to seven AZD1222 recipients were seropositive at baseline.

The method was immunoSEQ multiplex PCR; TCRdb's version includes in-frame clones alone and lacks a portion of them. The table includes 130,000 to 150,000 clones, 70% to 90% detected once. A remark on this clone: The antigen is not known.

The material was peripheral blood, obtained on day 0 of AZD1222 vaccination. This TCR was recovered from an adult in good health.

CDR3 nucleotide sequence: TGTGCCAGCAGCCGAGAAGCGGGGACTGAAGCTTTCTTT. Protein product: CASSREAGTEAFF. V is TRBV7-9 and J is TRBJ1-1, with D uncertain. V dropped 5 bases and J dropped 5 bases, with 12 bases sitting between them. CDR3 size: 13 residues. The V gene's germline CDR1 is SEHNR and CDR2 FQNEAQ (reference sequence).